This T cell receptor (beta chain) was sequenced in a study of CD8 T cells in Susac syndrome. The V and J ends lost 8 bases and 5 bases respectively, with 21 bases between them. This CDR3 has 15 residues. Germline V CDR1 and CDR2: SNHLY, FYNNEI. About this clonotype itself: Antigen: not known.

cDNA came from about 0.5 to 1 ug RNA primed by random hexamers. It was immunoSEQ multiplex PCR that amplified TCR beta CDR3 across 54 Vbeta and 13 Jbeta. TCRdb recomputed calls from the immunoSEQ multiplex PCR reads with MiXCR, one row per CDR3 protein. The table has about 150,000 distinct CDR3 sequences, around 92% seen once. Notes on the study in general: The TCR sequencing and HLA analysis in the study involved a relatively small number of individuals, as the study acknowledged.

TCR beta sequences were obtained from blood CD8+ and CD4+ T cells. Healthy donors constituted the controls, which were matched for age and sex. The sample was CD4+ T cells from PBMCs. The sequence was obtained from a human donor in good health. The chain has TRBV2 and TRBJ2-5; D might be TRBD1 or TRBD2, each matching 6 bases. CDR3 sequence reads: CASVQEGGEGETQYF. The CDR3 nucleotides are TGTGCCAGCGTCCAGGAGGGGGGCGAGGGGGAGACCCAGTACTTC.